The present TCR beta chain was sequenced within a study of blood T cell repertoires in COVID-19. Overall study: The origin of the acute and convalescent COVID-19 samples was the United States, Italy and Spain. T cells, B-cell-depleted T cells, or PBMCs provided the cDNA or gDNA that served as material.

Germline values: CDR1 SGHAT, CDR2 FQDESV (reference sequence). The length of the CDR3 is 14 residues. V lost 4 bases to trimming and J lost 7 bases; unmatched junction nucleotides: 9. In the original processing: Scientists estimated how many nucleated cells there were by amplifying reference gene primers. TCRdb's copy holds only in-frame clones and misses some; the assay was immunoSEQ multiplex PCR. That table furnishes V, J and clone size, whereas the DNA furnished D and trimming. The data show some 300,000 clones, around 91% seen once. The sequencing input was peripheral blood. This clonotype originated in a woman between 40 and 55 years old with COVID-19, enrolled during active disease. V usage is TRBV11-1 and J usage is TRBJ1-2; 7 positions agree with TRBD1. CDR3 bases: TGTGCCAGCAGCTCAAACAGGGGAACCGGTGGCTACACCTTC. Translating gives CASSSNRGTGGYTF.